Below are 8 T cell receptor beta chains sequenced from a single sample in a study of regulatory T cells in long-lasting Graves disease. Time point reported: persistent/refractory GD, antithyroid drugs over 5 years with positive TRAb. Making the TCR library involved RNA that had been extracted from PBMCs. Arm-PCR of CDR3 regions and iRepertoire HTBI primers were the basis on which TCR beta libraries were built. From the multiplex PCR reads, TCRdb called clonotypes with MiXCR, one entry per CDR3 protein. The top ten clones hold less than 25% of a sample with 300,000 to 500,000 distinct CDR3 sequences, about a fifth of them seen once. Sequencing used peripheral blood mononuclear cells (PBMCs), obtained when the disease was refractory, from a patient treated with antithyroid drugs. Receptors were obtained from a female donor with Graves disease.

This clonotype was detected ten times or more. V usage is TRBV7-9 and J usage is TRBJ2-4, with 7 nucleotides matching TRBD2. Trimming took 5 bases from V and 1 from J; bases not matched to a gene: 8. The CDR3 runs 16 residues. Germline V gives CDR1 SEHNR, CDR2 FQNEAQ (reference sequence). DNA for the CDR3: TGTGCCAGCAGCAAGTCTCGGGGGGATGCCAAAAACATTCAGTACTTC. It yields the protein CASSKSRGDAKNIQYF.

The J gene is TRBJ2-1, the V gene TRBV2; D unresolved. Germline V gene lookup returns CDR1 SNHLY and CDR2 FYNNEI. This CDR3 spans 11 amino acids. Trimming cost V 3 bases and J 3 bases, with 0 bases left between them. The CDR3 protein is CASSDYNEQFF. The CDR3 DNA is TGTGCCAGCAGTGACTACAATGAGCAGTTCTTC.

This clonotype was found many times. V is TRBV28 and J is TRBJ1-2; possibly TRBD1 for D (5 bases). The CDR3 has 14 residues. Germline V gives CDR1 MDHEN, CDR2 SYDVKM. V dropped 5 bases and J dropped 3 bases, with 13 bases sitting between them. This chain's CDR3 is CASSLQTGHYGYTF. The CDR3 DNA sequence: TGTGCCAGCAGTCTGCAGACGGGGCACTATGGCTACACCTTC.

This clonotype was found a few times. This may be a read error, as it is one base from a much larger clone. The J gene is TRBJ2-4, the V gene TRBV7-2, with D unresolved. There are 13 residues in the CDR3. Germline V gene lookup returns CDR1 SGHTA and CDR2 FQGNSA. CDR3 DNA sequence: TGTGCCTGCAGCTTATACAATGAAAACATTCAGTACTTC. Amino acids: CACSLYNENIQYF.

In this sample, this clonotype turned up many times. The rearrangement links TRBV28 to TRBJ2-2; D gene unclear. Germline V gives CDR1 MDHEN, CDR2 SYDVKM. Trimming took 3 bases from V and 7 from J, leaving 12 bases between them. The CDR3 is 14 amino acids. CDR3 amino acids: CASSFQRNGGELFF. In DNA form, the CDR3 reads TGTGCCAGCAGTTTCCAGAGGAACGGCGGGGAGCTGTTTTTT.

This clonotype was seen many times. The chain combines TRBV10-1 with TRBJ1-5, with D tentatively TRBD1 (5 bases). This CDR3 spans 17 amino acids. Per the germline V gene, CDR1 is WNHNN and CDR2 is SYGVQD (reference sequence). V was shortened by 0 bases and J by 0 bases, with 12 bases between the two germline ends. DNA for the CDR3: TGCGCCAGCAGTGAGTCTTGGACAAGACCTAGCAATCAGCCCCAGCATTTT. Its translation is CASSESWTRPSNQPQHF.

This clonotype was detected a few times. Since a much larger clone is just one base distant, this may be a read error. This CDR3 fails to terminate in the conserved phenylalanine or tryptophan, so it likely reflects a read error. The rearrangement joins TRBV12-3 or TRBV12-4 to TRBJ2-5; D uncertain. The CDR3 length is 12 residues. Trimming took off 5 bases at V and 5 bases at J, with 9 bases between the two ends. DNA for the CDR3: TGTGCCAGCAGTCCCACACGGGAGACCCAGTACCTC. It is translated as CASSPTRETQYL.

This clonotype has a handful of counts. J is TRBJ2-7 and V is TRBV19; 7 nucleotides line up with TRBD1. This CDR3 comprises 13 residues. Germline V gene data show CDR1 as LNHDA and CDR2 as SQIVND (reference sequence). The trim removed 4 bases at V and 7 bases at J, leaving 7 bases unmatched. For the CDR3, the DNA is TGTGCCAGTAGTACCTTACCAGGGGGTGAGCAGTACTTC. Encoded protein: CASSTLPGGEQYF.